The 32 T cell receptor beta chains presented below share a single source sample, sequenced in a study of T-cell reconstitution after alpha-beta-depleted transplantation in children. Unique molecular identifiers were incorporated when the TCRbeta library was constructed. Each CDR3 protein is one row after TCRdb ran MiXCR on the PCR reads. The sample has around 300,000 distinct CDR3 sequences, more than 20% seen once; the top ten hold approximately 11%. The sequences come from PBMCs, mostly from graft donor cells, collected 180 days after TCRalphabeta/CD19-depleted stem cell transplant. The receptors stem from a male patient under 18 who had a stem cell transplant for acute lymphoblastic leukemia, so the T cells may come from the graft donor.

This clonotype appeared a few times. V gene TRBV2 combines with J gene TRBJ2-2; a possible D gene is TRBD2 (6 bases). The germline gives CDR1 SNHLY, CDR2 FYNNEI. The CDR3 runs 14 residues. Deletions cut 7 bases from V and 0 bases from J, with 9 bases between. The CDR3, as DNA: TGTGCCAGCAATCCGGGGGCGAACACCGGGGAGCTGTTTTTT. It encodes CASNPGANTGELFF.

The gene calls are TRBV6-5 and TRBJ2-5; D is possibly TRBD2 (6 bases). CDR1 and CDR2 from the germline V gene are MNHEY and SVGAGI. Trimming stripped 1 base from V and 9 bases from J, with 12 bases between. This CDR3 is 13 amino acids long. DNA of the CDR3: TGTGCCAGCAGTTACTACGGCGGGGAGGCCCAGTACTTC. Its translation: CASSYYGGEAQYF.

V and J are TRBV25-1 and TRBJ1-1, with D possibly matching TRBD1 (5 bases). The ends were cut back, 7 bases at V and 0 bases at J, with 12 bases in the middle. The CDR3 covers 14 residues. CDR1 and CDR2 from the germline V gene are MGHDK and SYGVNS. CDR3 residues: CASTHRNLNTEAFF. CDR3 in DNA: TGTGCCAGCACCCACAGGAATCTGAACACTGAAGCTTTCTTT.

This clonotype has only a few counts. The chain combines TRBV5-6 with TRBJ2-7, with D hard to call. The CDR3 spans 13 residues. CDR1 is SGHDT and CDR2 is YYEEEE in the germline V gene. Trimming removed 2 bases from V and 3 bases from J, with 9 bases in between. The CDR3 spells CASSFGEFYEQYF. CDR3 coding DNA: TGTGCCAGCAGCTTCGGAGAGTTCTACGAGCAGTACTTC.

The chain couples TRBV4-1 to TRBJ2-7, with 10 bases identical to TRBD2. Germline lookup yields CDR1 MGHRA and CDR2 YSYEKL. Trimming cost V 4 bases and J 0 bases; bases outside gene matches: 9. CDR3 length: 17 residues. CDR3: CASSLQPPSGGSYEQYF. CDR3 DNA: TGCGCCAGCAGCCTCCAACCGCCTAGCGGGGGCTCCTACGAGCAGTACTTC.

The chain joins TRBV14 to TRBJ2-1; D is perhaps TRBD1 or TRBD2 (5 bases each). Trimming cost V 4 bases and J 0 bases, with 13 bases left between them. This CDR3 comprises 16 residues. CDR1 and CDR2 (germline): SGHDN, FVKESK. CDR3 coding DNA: TGTGCCAGCAGCCCTGGGACGGGTAGCTCCTACAATGAGCAGTTCTTC. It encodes CASSPGTGSSYNEQFF.

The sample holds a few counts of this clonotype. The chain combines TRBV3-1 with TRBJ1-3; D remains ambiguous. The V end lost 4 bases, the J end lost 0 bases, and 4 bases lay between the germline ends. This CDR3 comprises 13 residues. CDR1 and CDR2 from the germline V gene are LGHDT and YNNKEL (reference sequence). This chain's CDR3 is CASSRPSGNTIYF. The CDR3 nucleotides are TGTGCCAGCAGCCGCCCCTCTGGAAACACCATATATTTT.

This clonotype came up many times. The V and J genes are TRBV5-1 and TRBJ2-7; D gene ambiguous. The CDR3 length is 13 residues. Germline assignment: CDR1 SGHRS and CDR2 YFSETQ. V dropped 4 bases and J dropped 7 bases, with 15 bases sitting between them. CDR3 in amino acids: CASSLSSRREQYF. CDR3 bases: TGCGCCAGCAGCCTTTCCTCTCGCCGGGAGCAGTACTTC. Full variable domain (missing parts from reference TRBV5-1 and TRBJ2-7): KAGVTQTPRYLIKTRGQQVTLSCSPISGHRSVSWYQQTPGQGLQFLFEYFSETQRNKGNFPGRFSGRQFSNSRSEMNVSTLELGDSALYLCASSLSSRREQYFGPGTRLTVT.

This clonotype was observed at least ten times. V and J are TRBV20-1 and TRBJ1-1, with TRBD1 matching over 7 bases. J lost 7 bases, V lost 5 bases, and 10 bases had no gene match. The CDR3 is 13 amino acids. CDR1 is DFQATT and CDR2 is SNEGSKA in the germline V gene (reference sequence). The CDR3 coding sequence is TGCAGTGCTGATTACCGGGACAGAGATGAAGCTTTCTTT. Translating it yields CSADYRDRDEAFF.

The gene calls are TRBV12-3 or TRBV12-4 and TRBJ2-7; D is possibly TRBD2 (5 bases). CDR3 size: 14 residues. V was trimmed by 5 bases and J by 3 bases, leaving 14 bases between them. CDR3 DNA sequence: TGTGCCAGCAGTCTCCGTACCGGAGGCTACGAGCAGTACTTC. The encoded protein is CASSLRTGGYEQYF.

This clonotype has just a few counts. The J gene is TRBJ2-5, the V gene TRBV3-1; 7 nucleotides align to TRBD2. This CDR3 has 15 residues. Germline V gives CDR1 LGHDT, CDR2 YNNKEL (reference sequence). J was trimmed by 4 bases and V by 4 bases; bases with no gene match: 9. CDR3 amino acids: CASSPPWEGAETQYF. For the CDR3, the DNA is TGTGCCAGCAGCCCTCCCTGGGAGGGAGCAGAGACCCAGTACTTC.

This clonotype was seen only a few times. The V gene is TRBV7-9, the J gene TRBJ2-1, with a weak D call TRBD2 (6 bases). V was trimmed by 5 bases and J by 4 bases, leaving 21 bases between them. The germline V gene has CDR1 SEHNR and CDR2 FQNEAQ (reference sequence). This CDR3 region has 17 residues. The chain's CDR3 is CASSTDDTGLPYNEQFF. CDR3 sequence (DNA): TGTGCCAGCAGCACCGACGATACGGGACTCCCATACAATGAGCAGTTCTTC.

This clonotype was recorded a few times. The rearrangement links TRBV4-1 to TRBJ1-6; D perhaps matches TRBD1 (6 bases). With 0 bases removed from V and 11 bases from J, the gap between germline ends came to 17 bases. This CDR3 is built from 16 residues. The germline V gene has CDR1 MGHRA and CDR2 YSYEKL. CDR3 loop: CASSQEGRGRNTPLHF. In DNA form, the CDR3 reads TGCGCCAGCAGCCAAGAGGGTCGGGGGCGCAATACACCCCTCCACTTT.

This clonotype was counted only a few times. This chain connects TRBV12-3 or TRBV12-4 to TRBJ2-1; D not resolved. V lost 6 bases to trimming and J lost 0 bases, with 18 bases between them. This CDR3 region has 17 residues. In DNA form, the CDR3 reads TGTGCCAGCAGCGAATTACCCGAAGGAAGCTCCTACAATGAGCAGTTCTTC. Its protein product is CASSELPEGSSYNEQFF.

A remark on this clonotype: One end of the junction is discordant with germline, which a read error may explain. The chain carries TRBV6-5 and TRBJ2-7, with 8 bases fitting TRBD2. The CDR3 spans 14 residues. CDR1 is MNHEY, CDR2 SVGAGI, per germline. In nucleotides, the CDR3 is TGTGCCAGCAATTACCGGGAGGGCTCCTACGAGCAGTACTTC. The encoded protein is CASNYREGSYEQYF.

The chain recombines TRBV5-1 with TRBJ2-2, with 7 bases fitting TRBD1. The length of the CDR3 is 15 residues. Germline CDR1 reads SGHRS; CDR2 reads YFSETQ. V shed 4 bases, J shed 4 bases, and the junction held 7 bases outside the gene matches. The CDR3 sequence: CASSITGVSTGELFF. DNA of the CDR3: TGCGCCAGCAGCATAACAGGGGTGAGCACCGGGGAGCTGTTTTTT. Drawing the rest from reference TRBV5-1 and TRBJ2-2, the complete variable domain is KAGVTQTPRYLIKTRGQQVTLSCSPISGHRSVSWYQQTPGQGLQFLFEYFSETQRNKGNFPGRFSGRQFSNSRSEMNVSTLELGDSALYLCASSITGVSTGELFFGEGSRLTVL.

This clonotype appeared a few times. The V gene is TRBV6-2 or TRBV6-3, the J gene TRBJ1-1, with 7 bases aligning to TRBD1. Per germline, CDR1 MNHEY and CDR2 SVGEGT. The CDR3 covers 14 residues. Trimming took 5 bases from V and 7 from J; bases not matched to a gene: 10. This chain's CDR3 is CASSKLTGMGEAFF. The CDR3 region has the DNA TGTGCCAGCAGTAAACTGACAGGGATGGGTGAAGCTTTCTTT.

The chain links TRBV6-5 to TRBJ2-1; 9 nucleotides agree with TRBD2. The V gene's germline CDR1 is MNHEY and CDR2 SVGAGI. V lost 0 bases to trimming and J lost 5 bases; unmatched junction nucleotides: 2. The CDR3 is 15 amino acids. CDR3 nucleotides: TGTGCCAGCAGTTACTCGTCTAGCGGGAACAATGAGCAGTTCTTC. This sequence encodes CASSYSSSGNNEQFF.

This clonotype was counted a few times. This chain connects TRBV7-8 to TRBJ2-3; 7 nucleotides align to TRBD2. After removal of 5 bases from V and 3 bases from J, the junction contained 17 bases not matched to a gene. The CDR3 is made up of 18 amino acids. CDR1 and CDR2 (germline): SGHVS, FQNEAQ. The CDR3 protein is CASSLSTSAVLKTDTQYF. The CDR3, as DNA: TGTGCCAGCAGCCTTAGTACTAGCGCTGTCCTTAAGACAGATACGCAGTATTTT.

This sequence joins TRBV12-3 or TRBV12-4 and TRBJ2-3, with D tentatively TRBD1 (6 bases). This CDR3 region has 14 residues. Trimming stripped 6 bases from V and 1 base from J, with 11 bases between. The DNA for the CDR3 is TGTGCCAGCAGACCGGACAGTGGCACAGATACGCAGTATTTT. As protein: CASRPDSGTDTQYF.

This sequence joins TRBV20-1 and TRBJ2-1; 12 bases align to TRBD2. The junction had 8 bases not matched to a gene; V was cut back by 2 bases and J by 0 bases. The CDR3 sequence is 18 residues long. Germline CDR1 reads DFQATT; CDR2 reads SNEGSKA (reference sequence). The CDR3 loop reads CSARRWLAGGSSYNEQFF. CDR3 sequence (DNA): TGCAGTGCTAGAAGGTGGCTAGCGGGAGGGAGCTCCTACAATGAGCAGTTCTTC.

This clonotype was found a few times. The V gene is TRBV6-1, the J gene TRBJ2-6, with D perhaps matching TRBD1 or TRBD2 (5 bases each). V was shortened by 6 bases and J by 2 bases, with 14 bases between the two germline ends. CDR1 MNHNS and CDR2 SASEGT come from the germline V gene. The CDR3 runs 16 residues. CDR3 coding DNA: TGTGCCAGCAGGGGCCCGGGACGAACTGGGGCCAACGTCCTGACTTTC. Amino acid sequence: CASRGPGRTGANVLTF.

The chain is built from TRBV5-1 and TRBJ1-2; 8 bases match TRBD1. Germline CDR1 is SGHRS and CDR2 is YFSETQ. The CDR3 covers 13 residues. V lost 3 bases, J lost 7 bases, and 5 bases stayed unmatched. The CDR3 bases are TGCGCCAGCAGCTCTGGACAGGGTGGTGGCTACACCTTC. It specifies CASSSGQGGGYTF. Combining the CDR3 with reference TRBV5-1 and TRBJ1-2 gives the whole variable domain KAGVTQTPRYLIKTRGQQVTLSCSPISGHRSVSWYQQTPGQGLQFLFEYFSETQRNKGNFPGRFSGRQFSNSRSEMNVSTLELGDSALYLCASSSGQGGGYTFGSGTRLTVV.

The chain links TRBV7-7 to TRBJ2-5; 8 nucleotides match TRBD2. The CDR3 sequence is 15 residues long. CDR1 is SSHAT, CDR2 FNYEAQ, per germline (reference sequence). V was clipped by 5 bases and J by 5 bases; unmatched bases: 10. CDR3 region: CASSPTLAAGETQYF. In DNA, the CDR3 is TGTGCCAGCAGCCCAACACTAGCGGCGGGGGAGACCCAGTACTTC.

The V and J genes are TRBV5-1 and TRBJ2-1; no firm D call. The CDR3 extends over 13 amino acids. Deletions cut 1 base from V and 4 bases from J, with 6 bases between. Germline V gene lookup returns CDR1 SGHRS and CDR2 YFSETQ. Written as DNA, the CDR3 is TGCGCCAGCAGCTTGCCAAATTACAATGAGCAGTTCTTC. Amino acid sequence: CASSLPNYNEQFF.

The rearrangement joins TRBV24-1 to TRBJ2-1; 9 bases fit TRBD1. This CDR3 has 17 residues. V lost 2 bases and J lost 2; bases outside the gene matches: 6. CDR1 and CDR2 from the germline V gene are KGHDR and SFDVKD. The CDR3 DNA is TGTGCCACCAGTGATTCCCGACAGGGGGTGACCTACAATGAGCAGTTCTTC. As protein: CATSDSRQGVTYNEQFF.

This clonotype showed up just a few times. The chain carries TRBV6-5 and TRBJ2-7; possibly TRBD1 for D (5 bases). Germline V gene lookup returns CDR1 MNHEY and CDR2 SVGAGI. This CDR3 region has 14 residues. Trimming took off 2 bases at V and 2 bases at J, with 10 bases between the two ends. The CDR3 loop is CASSYRGGTYEQYF. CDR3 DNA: TGTGCCAGCAGTTACAGGGGCGGTACCTACGAGCAGTACTTC.

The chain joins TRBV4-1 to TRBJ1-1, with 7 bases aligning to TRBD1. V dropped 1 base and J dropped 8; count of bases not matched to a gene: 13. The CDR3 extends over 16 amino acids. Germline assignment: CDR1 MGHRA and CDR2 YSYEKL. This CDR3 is CASSQAGRGGLPEAFF. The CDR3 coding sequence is TGCGCCAGCAGCCAAGCGGGCAGGGGGGGATTACCGGAAGCTTTCTTT.

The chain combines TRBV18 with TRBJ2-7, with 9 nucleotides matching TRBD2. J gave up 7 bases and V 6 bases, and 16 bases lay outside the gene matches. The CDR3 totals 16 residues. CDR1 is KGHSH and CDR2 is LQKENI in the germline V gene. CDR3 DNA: TGTGCCAGCTCTCCTATGGACCATAGCCTAGCGGGGGAGCAGTACTTC. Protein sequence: CASSPMDHSLAGEQYF.

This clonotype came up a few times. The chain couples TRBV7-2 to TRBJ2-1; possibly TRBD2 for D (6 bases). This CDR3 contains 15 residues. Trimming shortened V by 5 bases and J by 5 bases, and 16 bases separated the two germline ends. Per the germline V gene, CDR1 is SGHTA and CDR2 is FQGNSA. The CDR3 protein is CASSIRRAVHNEQFF. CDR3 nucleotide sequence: TGTGCCAGCAGCATTCGGAGGGCCGTCCACAATGAGCAGTTCTTC.

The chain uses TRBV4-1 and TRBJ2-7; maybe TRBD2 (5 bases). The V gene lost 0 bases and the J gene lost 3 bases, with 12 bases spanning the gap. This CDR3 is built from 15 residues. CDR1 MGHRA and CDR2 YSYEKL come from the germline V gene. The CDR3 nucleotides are TGCGCCAGCAGCCAAGATGGGGAGCACTTCTACGAGCAGTACTTC. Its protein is CASSQDGEHFYEQYF.

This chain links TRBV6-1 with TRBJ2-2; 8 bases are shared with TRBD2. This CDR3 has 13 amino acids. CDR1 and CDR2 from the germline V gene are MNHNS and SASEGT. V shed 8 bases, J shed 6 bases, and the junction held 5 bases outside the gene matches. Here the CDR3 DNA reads TGTGCCAGCGGACTAGCAGCTTCCGGGGAGCTGTTTTTT. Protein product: CASGLAASGELFF.